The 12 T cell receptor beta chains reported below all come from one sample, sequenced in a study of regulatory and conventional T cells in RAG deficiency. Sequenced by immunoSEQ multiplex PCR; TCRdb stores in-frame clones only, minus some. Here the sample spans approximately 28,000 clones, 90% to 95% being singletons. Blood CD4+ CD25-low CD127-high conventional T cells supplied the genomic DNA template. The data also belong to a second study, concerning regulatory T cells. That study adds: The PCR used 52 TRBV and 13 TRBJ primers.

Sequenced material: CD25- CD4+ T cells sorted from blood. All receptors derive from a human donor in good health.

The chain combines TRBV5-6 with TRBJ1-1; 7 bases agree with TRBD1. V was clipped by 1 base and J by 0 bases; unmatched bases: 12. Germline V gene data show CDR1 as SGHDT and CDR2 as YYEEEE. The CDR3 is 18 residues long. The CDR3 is CASSLLQGTYFMNTEAFF. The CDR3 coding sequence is TGTGCCAGCAGCTTGTTACAGGGGACATACTTCATGAACACTGAAGCTTTCTTT. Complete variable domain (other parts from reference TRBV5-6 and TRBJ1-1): DAGVTQSPTHLIKTRGQQVTLRCSPKSGHDTVSWYQQALGQGPQFIFQYYEEEERQRGNFPDRFSGHQFPNYSSELNVNALLLGDSALYLCASSLLQGTYFMNTEAFFGQGTRLTVV.

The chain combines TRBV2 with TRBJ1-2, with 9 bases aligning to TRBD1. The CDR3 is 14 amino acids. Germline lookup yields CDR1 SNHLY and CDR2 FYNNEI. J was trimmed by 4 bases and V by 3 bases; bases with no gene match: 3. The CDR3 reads CASSDGTGRYGYTF. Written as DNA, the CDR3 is TGTGCCAGCAGTGATGGGACAGGGCGCTATGGCTACACCTTC. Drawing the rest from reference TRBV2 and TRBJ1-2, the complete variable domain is EPEVTQTPSHQVTQMGQEVILRCVPISNHLYFYWYRQILGQKVEFLVSFYNNEISEKSEIFDDQFSVERPDGSNFTLKIRSTKLEDSAMYFCASSDGTGRYGYTFGSGTRLTVV.

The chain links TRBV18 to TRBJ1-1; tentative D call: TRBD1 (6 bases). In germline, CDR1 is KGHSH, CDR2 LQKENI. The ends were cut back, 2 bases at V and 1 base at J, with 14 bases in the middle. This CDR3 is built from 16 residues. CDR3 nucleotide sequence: TGTGCCAGCTCACCAAGGACAGAGGTCCGGAACACTGAAGCTTTCTTT. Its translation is CASSPRTEVRNTEAFF.

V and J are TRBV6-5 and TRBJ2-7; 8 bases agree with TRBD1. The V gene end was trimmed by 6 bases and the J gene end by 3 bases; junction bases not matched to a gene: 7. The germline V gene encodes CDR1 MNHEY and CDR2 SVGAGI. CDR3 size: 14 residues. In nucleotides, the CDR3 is TGTGCCAGCAGCTCGGGACAGGCCCTCTACGAGCAGTACTTC. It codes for CASSSGQALYEQYF.

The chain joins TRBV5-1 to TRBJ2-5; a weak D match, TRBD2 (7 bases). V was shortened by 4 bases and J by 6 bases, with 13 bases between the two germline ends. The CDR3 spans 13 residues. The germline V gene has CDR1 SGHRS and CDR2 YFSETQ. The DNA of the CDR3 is TGCGCCAGCAGCCAAGGGGGACTAAAGACCCAGTACTTC. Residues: CASSQGGLKTQYF.

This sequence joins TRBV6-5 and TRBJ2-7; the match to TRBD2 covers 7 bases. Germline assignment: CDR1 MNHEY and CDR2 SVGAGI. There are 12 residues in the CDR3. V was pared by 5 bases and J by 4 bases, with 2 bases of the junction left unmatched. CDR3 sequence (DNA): TGTGCCAGCAGTCCGGGGGGATACGAGCAGTACTTC. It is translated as CASSPGGYEQYF.

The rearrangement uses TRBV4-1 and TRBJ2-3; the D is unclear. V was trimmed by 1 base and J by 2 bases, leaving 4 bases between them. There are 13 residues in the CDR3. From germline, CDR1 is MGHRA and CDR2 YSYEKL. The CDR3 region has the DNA TGCGCCAGCAGCCAAGGTCTCACAGATACGCAGTATTTT. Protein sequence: CASSQGLTDTQYF.

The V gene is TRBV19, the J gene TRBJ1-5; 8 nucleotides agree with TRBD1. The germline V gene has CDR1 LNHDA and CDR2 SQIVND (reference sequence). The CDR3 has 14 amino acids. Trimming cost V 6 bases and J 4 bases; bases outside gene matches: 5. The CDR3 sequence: CASSRGQENQPQHF. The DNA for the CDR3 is TGTGCCAGTAGCAGGGGACAGGAGAATCAGCCCCAGCATTTT.

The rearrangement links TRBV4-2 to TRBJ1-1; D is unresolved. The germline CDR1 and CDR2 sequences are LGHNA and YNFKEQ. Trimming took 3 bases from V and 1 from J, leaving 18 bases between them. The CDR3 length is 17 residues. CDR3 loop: CASSQEFRMVKNTEAFF. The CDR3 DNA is TGTGCCAGCAGCCAGGAGTTTAGGATGGTGAAGAACACTGAAGCTTTCTTT.

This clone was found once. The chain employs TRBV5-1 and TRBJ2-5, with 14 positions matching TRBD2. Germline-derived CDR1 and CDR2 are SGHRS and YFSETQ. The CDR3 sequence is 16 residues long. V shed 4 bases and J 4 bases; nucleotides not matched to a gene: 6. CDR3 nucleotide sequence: TGCGCCAGCAGCCAGGGACTAGCGGGGGATGTAGAGACCCAGTACTTC. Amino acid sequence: CASSQGLAGDVETQYF. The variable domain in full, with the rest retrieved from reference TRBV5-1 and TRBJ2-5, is KAGVTQTPRYLIKTRGQQVTLSCSPISGHRSVSWYQQTPGQGLQFLFEYFSETQRNKGNFPGRFSGRQFSNSRSEMNVSTLELGDSALYLCASSQGLAGDVETQYFGPGTRLLVL.

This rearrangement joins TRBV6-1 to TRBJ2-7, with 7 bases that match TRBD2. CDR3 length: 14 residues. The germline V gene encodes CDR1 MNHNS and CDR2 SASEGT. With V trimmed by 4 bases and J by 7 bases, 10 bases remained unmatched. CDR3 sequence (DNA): TGTGCCAGCAGTGGGAGCATCTGGGGGGGTGAGCAGTACTTC. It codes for CASSGSIWGGEQYF.

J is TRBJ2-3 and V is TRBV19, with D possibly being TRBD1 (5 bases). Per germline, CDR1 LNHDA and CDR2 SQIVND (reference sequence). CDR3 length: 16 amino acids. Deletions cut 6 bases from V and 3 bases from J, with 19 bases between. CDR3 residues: CASSPNPPRGTDTQYF. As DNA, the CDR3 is TGTGCCAGTAGCCCTAACCCTCCTAGGGGTACAGATACGCAGTATTTT.